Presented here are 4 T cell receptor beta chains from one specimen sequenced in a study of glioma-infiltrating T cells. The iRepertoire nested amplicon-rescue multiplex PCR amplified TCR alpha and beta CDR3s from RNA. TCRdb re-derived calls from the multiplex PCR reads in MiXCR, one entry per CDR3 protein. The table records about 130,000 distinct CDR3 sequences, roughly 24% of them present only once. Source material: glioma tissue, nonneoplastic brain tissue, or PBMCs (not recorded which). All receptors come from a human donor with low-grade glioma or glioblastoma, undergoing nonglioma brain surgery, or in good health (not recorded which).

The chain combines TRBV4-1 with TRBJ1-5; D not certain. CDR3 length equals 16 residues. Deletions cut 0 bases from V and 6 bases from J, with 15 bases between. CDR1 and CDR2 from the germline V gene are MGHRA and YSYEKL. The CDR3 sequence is CASSQEEGEYGQPQHF. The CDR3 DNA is TGCGCCAGCAGCCAAGAGGAGGGTGAGTACGGTCAGCCCCAGCATTTT.

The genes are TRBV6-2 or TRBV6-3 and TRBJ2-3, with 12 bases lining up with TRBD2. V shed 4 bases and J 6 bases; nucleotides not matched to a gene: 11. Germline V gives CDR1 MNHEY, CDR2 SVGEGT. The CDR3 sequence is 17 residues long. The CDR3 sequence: CASSSLGLAGRDDTQYF. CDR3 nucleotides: TGTGCCAGCAGTTCCCTGGGACTAGCGGGCAGGGATGATACGCAGTATTTT.

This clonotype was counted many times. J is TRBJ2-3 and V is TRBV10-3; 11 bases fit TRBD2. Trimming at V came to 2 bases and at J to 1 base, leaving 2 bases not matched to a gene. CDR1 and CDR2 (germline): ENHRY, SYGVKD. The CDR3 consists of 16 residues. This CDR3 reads CAISETLAGGTDTQYF. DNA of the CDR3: TGTGCCATCAGTGAGACACTAGCGGGAGGCACAGATACGCAGTATTTT.

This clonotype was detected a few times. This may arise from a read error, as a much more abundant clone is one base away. This chain's CDR3 is CASGLGQGGTEAFF. The CDR3 DNA sequence: TGTGCCAGCGGGTTGGGACAGGGGGGTACTGAAGCTTTCTTT. The chain has TRBV5-4 and TRBJ1-1; 11 bases are shared with TRBD1. Germline CDR1 SGHNT, CDR2 YYREEE (reference sequence). J was trimmed by 5 bases and V by 7 bases; bases with no gene match: 7. The CDR3 length is 14 residues.